A selection of T cell receptor beta chains follows, all from one sample in a study of blood T cells in healthy people across ages. TCRdb independently ran MiXCR on the 5' RACE reads; one entry per CDR3 protein. The sample lists about 930,000 distinct CDR3 sequences, roughly 28% occurring once. This same sample was also taken into another study, of T cells of mothers and their children.

The sample taken for sequencing was blood. The source of these receptors is a woman between 40 and 50 years old in good health. Each CDR3 is given with its conserved first and last residue. The D gene is left open where the match is weak. The size field is filled for only some rows; it gives once, few, many or a size class.

TRBV7-3	many	TRBJ2-1	TRBD1	CASSRQGQGYNEQFF	TGTGCCAGCAGCCGACAGGGACAGGGTTACAATGAGCAGTTCTTC
TRBV3-1	NA	TRBJ1-1	NA	CASSPTGTIRNTEAFF	TGTGCCAGCAGCCCAACGGGAACGATAAGGAACACTGAAGCTTTCTTT
TRBV29-1	once	TRBJ2-3	NA	CSVDGGPSTGTQYF	TGCAGCGTTGACGGAGGTCCTAGCACAGGTACGCAGTATTTT
TRBV9	NA	TRBJ2-7	NA	CASSGLTNPQYF	TGTGCCAGCAGCGGCCTGACCAATCCCCAGTACTTC
TRBV15	many	TRBJ2-7	TRBD1	CATSNKQGVENEQYF	TGTGCCACCAGCAACAAACAGGGGGTGGAGAACGAGCAGTACTTC
TRBV29-1	NA	TRBJ2-5	TRBD2	CSAGGPRQKTQYF	TGCAGCGCGGGGGGGCCCCGTCAAAAGACCCAGTACTTC
TRBV19	NA	TRBJ2-7	TRBD2	CASRERGSPEQYF	TGTGCCAGTAGAGAGCGGGGATCCCCCGAGCAGTACTTC
TRBV20-1	NA	TRBJ1-1	TRBD1	CSAPRRGLEAFF	TGCAGTGCCCCCAGGAGGGGGCTTGAAGCTTTCTTT
TRBV20-1	NA	TRBJ1-2	NA	CSAIAEQGYGYTF	TGCAGTGCTATCGCCGAACAGGGTTACGGCTACACCTTC
TRBV12-3/TRBV12-4	few	TRBJ1-5	TRBD1	CASSLQTGPNQPQHF	TGTGCCAGCAGTCTCCAGACAGGGCCTAATCAGCCCCAGCATTTT
TRBV15	many	TRBJ2-7	NA	CATSRDLGEQYF	TGTGCCACCAGCAGAGATTTGGGCGAGCAGTACTTC
TRBV18	NA	TRBJ2-7	NA	CASSAGLTFEQYF	TGTGCCAGCTCCGCGGGACTGACGTTCGAGCAGTACTTC
TRBV29-1	few	TRBJ2-7	NA	CSVEHPLRRDGVWTYEQYF	TGCAGCGTTGAACACCCCCTTAGGCGGGACGGAGTTTGGACCTACGAGCAGTACTTC
TRBV18	NA	TRBJ1-2	NA	CASSQPGRGAWGYTF	TGTGCCAGCTCCCAGCCGGGACGGGGGGCTTGGGGCTACACCTTC
TRBV27	NA	TRBJ1-6	TRBD1	CASSWGQGKPLHF	TGTGCCAGCAGTTGGGGACAGGGAAAACCCCTCCACTTT
TRBV20-1	NA	TRBJ2-6	TRBD1	CSARDLQGAPGANVLTF	TGCAGTGCTAGAGATCTACAGGGGGCTCCTGGGGCCAACGTCCTGACTTTC
TRBV29-1	few	TRBJ2-7	NA	CSVLSVLSSYEQYF	TGCAGCGTTCTTTCGGTTTTGAGCTCCTACGAGCAGTACTTC
TRBV20-1	NA	TRBJ2-7	TRBD2	CSARDTGGAYEQYF	TGCAGTGCTAGAGATACGGGAGGCGCCTACGAGCAGTACTTC
TRBV2	NA	TRBJ2-1	TRBD1	CASSGDRVHEQFF	TGTGCCAGCAGTGGGGACAGGGTCCACGAGCAGTTCTTC
TRBV28	NA	TRBJ2-7	TRBD2	CASSPGGAQNDFYEQYF	TGTGCCAGCAGTCCCGGGGGGGCCCAAAACGACTTCTACGAGCAGTACTTC
TRBV5-1	NA	TRBJ2-1	NA	CASSRDGRLSSSRDNEQFF	TGCGCCAGCAGTCGGGATGGGCGTTTGTCTAGCTCTCGGGACAATGAGCAGTTCTTC
TRBV6-5	NA	TRBJ2-7	TRBD1	CASNPGQGSHEQYF	TGTGCCAGCAACCCGGGACAGGGCTCCCACGAGCAGTACTTC
TRBV7-8	many	TRBJ2-7	NA	CASSLALTGEQYF	TGTGCCAGCAGCTTAGCGCTCACAGGCGAGCAGTACTTC
TRBV9	few	TRBJ2-1	NA	CASSFRQSPWDEQFF	TGTGCCAGCAGCTTTAGACAGTCGCCCTGGGATGAGCAGTTCTTC
TRBV4-3	NA	TRBJ1-2	NA	CASSQDLSGGNYGYTF	TGCGCCAGCAGCCAAGATCTGTCAGGAGGGAACTATGGCTACACCTTC
TRBV7-2	many	TRBJ1-6	TRBD1	CASSLGDRENSPLHF	TGTGCCAGCAGCTTAGGGGACAGGGAGAATTCACCCCTCCACTTT
TRBV20-1	many	TRBJ2-5	TRBD2	CSARTPLAGGQETQYF	TGCAGTGCTAGAACTCCACTAGCGGGGGGTCAAGAGACCCAGTACTTC
TRBV29-1	few	TRBJ2-3	NA	CSVQGTTSTDTQYF	TGCAGCGTTCAGGGAACTACTAGCACAGATACGCAGTATTTT
TRBV29-1	many	TRBJ2-3	TRBD2	CSVERLAGGTDTQYF	TGCAGCGTTGAACGGCTAGCGGGGGGGACAGATACGCAGTATTTT
TRBV7-9	NA	TRBJ1-1	TRBD1	CASSFRTGSDTEAFF	TGTGCCAGCAGCTTTAGGACAGGGTCGGACACTGAAGCTTTCTTT
TRBV4-1	many	TRBJ2-5	TRBD1	CASSPLGQGQETQYF	TGCGCCAGCAGCCCGCTCGGACAGGGCCAAGAGACCCAGTACTTC
TRBV12-3/TRBV12-4	many	TRBJ2-7	NA	CASSIRRSYEQYF	TGTGCCAGCAGTATACGTCGTTCCTACGAGCAGTACTTC
TRBV5-1	NA	TRBJ1-6	NA	CASGTGSSPLHF	TGCGCCAGCGGAACAGGAAGTTCACCCCTCCACTTT
TRBV7-9	NA	TRBJ1-4	TRBD1	CASSSGGTGEKLFF	TGTGCCAGCAGTTCAGGGGGCACAGGTGAAAAACTGTTTTTT
TRBV7-6	few	TRBJ1-5	NA	CASSLDPGQPQHF	TGTGCCAGCAGCTTAGATCCGGGTCAGCCCCAGCATTTT
TRBV3-1	few	TRBJ1-2	NA	CASSNGDVYGYTF	TGTGCCAGCAGCAACGGGGACGTCTATGGCTACACCTTC
TRBV5-1	NA	TRBJ2-7	TRBD2	CASSQAWVGGIYEQYF	TGCGCCAGCAGCCAAGCGTGGGTGGGAGGGATCTACGAGCAGTACTTC
TRBV19	NA	TRBJ1-1	TRBD1	CAGNRGQGARRNVEAFF	TGTGCCGGCAACCGCGGACAGGGGGCTCGACGGAACGTCGAAGCTTTCTTT
TRBV13	NA	TRBJ2-7	TRBD2	CASSSFGGSPYEQYF	TGTGCCAGCAGTTCCTTCGGGGGGTCCCCGTACGAGCAGTACTTC
TRBV28	few	TRBJ2-3	NA	CASSPPPGTSTDTQYF	TGTGCCAGCAGTCCCCCCCCGGGTACGAGCACAGATACGCAGTATTTT
TRBV4-3	NA	TRBJ2-1	TRBD2	CASSQDGRAGGHNEQFF	TGCGCCAGCAGCCAAGATGGACGAGCGGGGGGACACAATGAGCAGTTCTTC
TRBV3-1	NA	TRBJ1-1	NA	CASSQEFLPGSSMNTEAFF	TGTGCCAGCAGCCAAGAATTTCTCCCGGGATCCTCCATGAACACTGAAGCTTTCTTT
TRBV28	NA	TRBJ1-1	TRBD1	CASRAPGQGSYTEAFF	TGTGCCAGCAGGGCCCCGGGACAGGGCTCTTACACTGAAGCTTTCTTT
TRBV2	few	TRBJ2-7	NA	CASSEASRGYEQYF	TGTGCCAGCAGTGAAGCGAGCCGGGGCTACGAGCAGTACTTC
TRBV7-6	NA	TRBJ2-1	TRBD2	CASSPGTSGGTEQFF	TGTGCCAGCAGCCCCGGGACTAGCGGGGGGACTGAGCAGTTCTTC
TRBV12-3/TRBV12-4	many	TRBJ2-7	NA	CASSFDGYEQYF	TGTGCCAGCAGTTTTGACGGTTACGAGCAGTACTTC
TRBV7-8	NA	TRBJ2-4	TRBD2	CASSSPGLAGGDIQYF	TGTGCCAGCAGCTCGCCGGGACTAGCGGGGGGTGACATTCAGTACTTC
TRBV9	many	TRBJ1-1	TRBD1	CASSKSQGGTEAFF	TGTGCCAGCAGTAAGTCACAGGGGGGCACTGAAGCTTTCTTT
TRBV7-3	few	TRBJ2-5	TRBD2	CASSLGPRGAGQETQYF	TGTGCCAGCAGCTTAGGCCCGCGGGGGGCCGGACAAGAGACCCAGTACTTC
TRBV7-9	NA	TRBJ1-1	NA	CASSLEDIGRAFF	TGTGCCAGCAGCTTGGAGGACATTGGGCGAGCTTTCTTT
TRBV2	NA	TRBJ2-5	TRBD1	CASRDRSQYF	TGTGCCAGCAGGGACAGGTCGCAGTACTTC
TRBV14	few	TRBJ2-3	TRBD2	CASSQSGASSTDTQYF	TGTGCCAGCAGCCAGAGCGGGGCCTCTAGCACAGATACGCAGTATTTT
TRBV25-1	NA	TRBJ1-5	NA	CASSELGTAGQPQHF	TGTGCCAGCAGTGAACTAGGGACCGCCGGTCAGCCCCAGCATTTT
TRBV5-1	few	TRBJ2-5	TRBD1	CASRSSPDRVSETQYF	TGCGCCAGCAGAAGTTCTCCGGACAGGGTGTCGGAGACCCAGTACTTC
TRBV14	NA	TRBJ2-3	NA	CASSLGSARSTDTQYF	TGTGCCAGCAGCCTTGGTAGCGCACGAAGCACAGATACGCAGTATTTT
TRBV12-3/TRBV12-4	NA	TRBJ2-7	NA	CASSLAGQSSEQYF	TGTGCCAGCAGTTTAGCGGGCCAGAGCTCCGAGCAGTACTTC
TRBV6-5	NA	TRBJ1-1	TRBD1	CASSHRDRVLNTEAFF	TGTGCCAGCAGCCACCGGGACAGGGTGTTGAACACTGAAGCTTTCTTT
TRBV12-3/TRBV12-4	many	TRBJ2-1	NA	CASSSSPGEGAQFF	TGTGCCAGCAGTTCGAGTCCCGGGGAAGGAGCGCAGTTCTTC
TRBV19	few	TRBJ2-7	NA	CASSGTTSYEQYF	TGTGCCAGTAGTGGAACGACGTCCTACGAGCAGTACTTC